This TCR beta chain was captured by sequencing in a study of cytomegalovirus exposure and HLA in healthy donors. Study-wide context: The roughly 120 validation repertoires matched the roughly 700 first-cohort repertoires in platform, a later analysis reported. Study-wide points: TCR beta chains numbering more than 150 were designated cytomegalovirus-associated. Reports credit the classifier with highly specific, highly sensitive diagnosis of cytomegalovirus status.

The validation cohort, a group of roughly 120 subjects, included the donors and was separate from the roughly 700-subject first cohort. Remarks on this clone: Its antigen is as yet unknown.

Sequenced by immunoSEQ multiplex PCR; TCRdb stores in-frame clones only, minus some. Of around 71,000 clones listed, over 85% are singletons. The trim removed 4 bases at V and 5 bases at J, leaving 15 bases unmatched. The CDR3 is 17 residues long. Germline V gene sequence: CDR1 MGHRA, CDR2 YSYEKL. The source is a young man in good health and CMV-seropositive. The sample taken for sequencing was PBMCs. This sequence joins TRBV4-1 and TRBJ2-7; TRBD1 aligns across 9 bases. The CDR3 DNA sequence: TGCGCCAGCAGCCGATTGCTCCGGGACAGGGTAGACAACGAGCAGTACTTC. This sequence encodes CASSRLLRDRVDNEQYF.